A single TCR beta chain is shown here with its context. Seattle participants joined during active infection and were tracked over time. As handled by the study authors: By means of reference gene primer amplification, nucleated cell counts were estimated. Repertoires were generated with immunoSEQ multiplex PCR, while TCRdb's copy carries only in-frame clones and drops some. D and trimming were read from the DNA, whereas the V and J calls and clone size are those reported in that table. The repertoire holds some 240,000 clones, with over 70% as singletons. These data belong to a study of blood T cell repertoires in COVID-19. As for the study in general: Whether acute or convalescent, the COVID-19 samples came from the United States, Italy and Spain. PBMCs, B-cell-depleted T cells, or T cells were the source of the cDNA or gDNA that made up the material.

The TCR sequence derives from a woman in her 70s with COVID-19, enrolled during active disease. Sequenced: peripheral blood.

The DNA of the CDR3 is TGCGCCAGCAGCTTGCGACAGAATGAAAAACTGTTTTTT. Its translation: CASSLRQNEKLFF. The chain uses TRBV5-1 and TRBJ1-4; D is perhaps TRBD1 (5 bases). V was trimmed by 1 base and J by 5 bases, leaving 6 bases between them. CDR1 and CDR2 (germline): SGHRS, YFSETQ. The CDR3 length is 13 residues.